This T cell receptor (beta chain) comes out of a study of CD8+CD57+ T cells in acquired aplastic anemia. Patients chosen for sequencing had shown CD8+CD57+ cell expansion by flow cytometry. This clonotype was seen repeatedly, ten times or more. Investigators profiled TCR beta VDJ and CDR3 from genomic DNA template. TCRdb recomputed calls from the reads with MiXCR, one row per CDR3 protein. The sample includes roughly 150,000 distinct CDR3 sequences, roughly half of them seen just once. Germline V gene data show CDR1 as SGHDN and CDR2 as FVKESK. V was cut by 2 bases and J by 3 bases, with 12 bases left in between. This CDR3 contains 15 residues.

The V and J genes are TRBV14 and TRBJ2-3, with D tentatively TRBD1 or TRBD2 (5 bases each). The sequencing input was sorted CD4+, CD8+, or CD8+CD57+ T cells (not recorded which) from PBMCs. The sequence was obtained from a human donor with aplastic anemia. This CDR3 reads CASSQRPGRTDTQYF. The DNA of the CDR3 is TGTGCCAGCAGCCAACGTCCGGGACGGACAGATACGCAGTATTTT.